This TCR beta chain was documented in a study of response to subunit inactivated influenza vaccine. The CDR3 is 13 amino acids in total, end residues counted. The germline gives CDR1 LGHDT, CDR2 YNNKEL (reference sequence). This clonotype was counted a few times. It is unclear where the CDR3 begins or ends on the DNA, so no DNA is shown, and the CDR3 is as TCRdb lists it. TCRdb reanalysed the RT-PCR reads using MiXCR and keeps one entry per CDR3 protein. The sample shows almost 600,000 distinct CDR3 sequences, approximately 14% of them seen only once. This specimen consisted of PBMCs from blood, obtained 12 days after vaccination. This receptor was obtained from a middle-aged man who received an inactivated influenza vaccine. The chain links TRBV3-1 to TRBJ2-1; no check of the table's D call, TRBD2, against the DNA was made. The CDR3 region is CASSLVAGGARFF.